This TCR beta chain was identified during a study of Ad26.COV2.S vaccination and SARS-CoV-2 variants. Study-wide points: Spike-specific TCR breadth ran higher among vaccine recipients than placebo recipients. TCR breadth and depth analyses may have underestimated total T cell responses.

This clone came up a few times. Its target is not known. Sample treatment: some 20 received Ad26.COV2.S at low or high dose, single or two shots; about 5 received placebo; per-sample allocation not given. It was on day 63 after the first vaccine or placebo injection that samples were taken. Only in-frame clones appear in the TCRdb table, and some are missing; sequencing was by immunoSEQ multiplex PCR. This sample has 440,000 or so clones; about 92% occur once, and the top ten carry about 4.5%. The sample was peripheral blood, taken in a trial of Ad26.COV2.S vaccine versus placebo. This TCR was recovered from a person aged 18-60 years who received the Ad26.COV2.S COVID-19 vaccine or a placebo.

This chain's CDR3 is CATSAGGDSETQYF. In DNA form, the CDR3 reads TGTGCCACCAGCGCGGGAGGGGATTCGGAGACCCAGTACTTC. The chain employs TRBV15 and TRBJ2-5; 9 bases fit TRBD2. There are 14 residues in the CDR3. In germline, CDR1 is LNHNV, CDR2 YYDKDF (reference sequence). V lost 5 bases and J lost 5; bases outside the gene matches: 6.